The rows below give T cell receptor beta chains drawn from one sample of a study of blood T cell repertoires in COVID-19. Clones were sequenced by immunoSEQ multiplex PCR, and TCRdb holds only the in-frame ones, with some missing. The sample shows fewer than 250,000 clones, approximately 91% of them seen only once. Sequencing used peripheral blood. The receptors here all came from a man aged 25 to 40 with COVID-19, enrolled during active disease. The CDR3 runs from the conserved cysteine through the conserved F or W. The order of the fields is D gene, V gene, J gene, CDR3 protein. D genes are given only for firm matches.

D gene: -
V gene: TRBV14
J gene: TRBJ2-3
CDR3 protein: CASSRREKTDTQYF

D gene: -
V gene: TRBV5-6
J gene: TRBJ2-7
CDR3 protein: CASSLVAVPYEQYF

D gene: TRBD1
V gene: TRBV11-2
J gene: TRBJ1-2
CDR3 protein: CASSPFVNPPGQGAGGYTF

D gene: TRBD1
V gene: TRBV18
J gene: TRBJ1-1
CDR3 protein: CASSQDRGNYPEAFF

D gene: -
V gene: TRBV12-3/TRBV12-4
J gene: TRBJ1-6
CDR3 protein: CASSSGPGTLHF

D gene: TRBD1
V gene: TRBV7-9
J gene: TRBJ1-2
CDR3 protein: CASSLPDRGNYGYTF

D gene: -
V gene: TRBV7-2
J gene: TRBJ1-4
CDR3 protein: CASSSYRITNEKLFF

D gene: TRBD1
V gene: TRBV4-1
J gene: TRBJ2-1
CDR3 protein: CASSRDRDRHYNEQFF

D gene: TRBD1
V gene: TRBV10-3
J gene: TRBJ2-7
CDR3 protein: CAISESTGVHEQYF

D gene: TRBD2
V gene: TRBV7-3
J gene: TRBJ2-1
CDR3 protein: CASSPKSGGAYNEQFF

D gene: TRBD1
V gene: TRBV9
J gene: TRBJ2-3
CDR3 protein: CASSGGGGTDTQYF

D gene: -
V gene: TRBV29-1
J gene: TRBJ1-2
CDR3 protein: CSVDPEQGRLRGYTF

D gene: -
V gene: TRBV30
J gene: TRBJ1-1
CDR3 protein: CAWSVARYTEAFF

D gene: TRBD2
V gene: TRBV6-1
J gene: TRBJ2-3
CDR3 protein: CASSEETSDTDTQYF

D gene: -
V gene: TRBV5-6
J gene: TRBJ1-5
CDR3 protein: CASSSGLAPQPQHF

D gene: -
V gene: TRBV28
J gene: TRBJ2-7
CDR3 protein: CASSLIENNYEQYF

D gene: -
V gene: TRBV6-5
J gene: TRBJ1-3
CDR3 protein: CASSTRGFGNTIYF

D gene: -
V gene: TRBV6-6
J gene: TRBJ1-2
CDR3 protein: CASSYSVGPGYGYTF

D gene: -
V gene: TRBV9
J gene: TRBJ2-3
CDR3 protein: CASSPPTDTQYF

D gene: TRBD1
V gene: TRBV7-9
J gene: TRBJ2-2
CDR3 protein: CASSLYGQGATGELFF